These 25 T cell receptor beta chains came from one sample sequenced in a study of blood T cell repertoires in COVID-19 (dated by TCRdb to about 2020). Library preparation employed the immunoSEQ multiplex PCR assay. TCRdb limited this immuneACCESS table to in-frame rearrangements with V and J called. A share of clones is missing; checked studies link under half to unresolved V genes, and the rest is unexplained. The sample contains 250,000 to 350,000 clones, around nine tenths of them found a single time. The ten top clones hold roughly 2.6% of the sample. Material for sequencing was PBMCs or T cells enriched from blood (not recorded which). The receptors here all came from a man in his sixties who had recovered from COVID-19.

The gene calls are TRBV9 and TRBJ2-7; 7 positions agree with TRBD1. Losses at the gene ends were 4 bases for V and 0 bases for J; bases not matched to a gene: 7. In germline, CDR1 is SGDLS, CDR2 YYNGEE. The CDR3 is 15 amino acids. CDR3 loop: CASSLGQASSYEQYF. For the CDR3, the DNA is TGTGCCAGCAGCTTAGGACAGGCTAGCTCCTACGAGCAGTACTTC.

CDR3 residues: CASSPGPGQNAFF. As DNA, the CDR3 is TGTGCCAGCTCACCAGGGCCAGGGCAAAATGCTTTCTTT. V is TRBV18 and J is TRBJ1-1, with a tentative D call TRBD1 (5 bases). Germline CDR1 and CDR2: KGHSH and LQKENI. CDR3 size: 13 residues. Trimming left V 2 bases short and J 11 bases short, with 15 bases between. The full variable domain, rest sourced from reference TRBV18 and TRBJ1-1, is NAGVMQNPRHLVRRRGQEARLRCSPMKGHSHVYWYRQLPEEGLKFMVYLQKENIIDESGMPKERFSAEFPKEGPSILRIQQVVRGDSAAYFCASSPGPGQNAFFGQGTRLTVV.

The V and J genes are TRBV2 and TRBJ1-2; no firm D call. The ends were cut back, 4 bases at V and 8 bases at J, with 20 bases in the middle. Germline V lookup: CDR1 SNHLY, CDR2 FYNNEI. The CDR3 consists of 15 residues. This CDR3 reads CASSVSGDLNEGYTF. The CDR3 DNA reads as TGTGCCAGCAGTGTTTCGGGAGACCTGAACGAAGGCTACACCTTC.

The chain carries TRBV7-3 and TRBJ1-6; the match to TRBD1 covers 9 bases. From germline, CDR1 is SGHTA and CDR2 FQGTGA. Unmatched junction bases numbered 1, after V lost 3 bases and J lost 10 bases. CDR3 length: 13 residues. CDR3 region: CASSFDRGSPLHF. CDR3 in DNA: TGTGCCAGCAGCTTTGACAGGGGGTCACCCCTCCACTTT.

The CDR3 sequence is CASSLMEGRSPLHF. In nucleotides, the CDR3 is TGTGCCAGCAGCCTAATGGAGGGTCGCTCACCCCTCCACTTT. The chain links TRBV9 to TRBJ1-6; D remains ambiguous. The CDR3 spans 14 residues. Germline V gene sequence: CDR1 SGDLS, CDR2 YYNGEE. Trimming took 4 bases from V and 10 from J, leaving 15 bases between them.

As to this clone: An end of the junction differs from the germline gene, which may be a read error. The V gene is TRBV5-8, the J gene TRBJ2-3, with D perhaps matching TRBD2 (6 bases). The CDR3 consists of 12 residues. The germline gives CDR1 SGHTS, CDR2 YDEGEE. The CDR3 nucleotides read TGTGCCGGCAGCTGGAGGGCAGATACGCAGTATTTT. This codes for CAGSWRADTQYF.

This chain connects TRBV16 to TRBJ1-5, with TRBD1 matching over 7 bases. CDR1 is KGHSY, CDR2 FQNENV, per germline. The CDR3 sequence is 16 residues long. J gave up 3 bases and V 0 bases, and 5 bases lay outside the gene matches. The CDR3 DNA reads as TGTGCCAGCAGCCAATCGTCGGGACAGATCAATCAGCCCCAGCATTTT. Protein: CASSQSSGQINQPQHF. The entire variable domain, with the rest obtained from reference TRBV16 and TRBJ1-5, is as follows: GEEVAQTPKHLVRGEGQKAKLYCAPIKGHSYVFWYQQVLKNEFKFLISFQNENVFDETGMPKERFSAKCLPNSPCSLEIQATKLEDSAVYFCASSQSSGQINQPQHFGDGTRLSIL.

V and J are TRBV4-2 and TRBJ2-1, with 8 bases that match TRBD2. Germline V gives CDR1 LGHNA, CDR2 YNFKEQ. J gave up 2 bases and V 5 bases, and 2 bases lay outside the gene matches. CDR3 length equals 14 residues. The CDR3 is CASSGGLAYNEQFF. The CDR3 coding sequence is TGTGCCAGCAGCGGGGGACTAGCCTACAATGAGCAGTTCTTC.

V gene TRBV7-2 combines with J gene TRBJ1-2, with D possibly TRBD1 on 6 matching bases. This CDR3 contains 14 residues. The germline CDR1 and CDR2 sequences are SGHTA and FQGNSA. Trimming pared 3 bases from V and 4 bases from J, leaving 12 bases between. In nucleotides, the CDR3 is TGTGCCAGCAGCTTTCAGGGGAAACCCTATGGCTACACCTTC. Protein: CASSFQGKPYGYTF.

This clone has only a few counts. The chain uses TRBV2 and TRBJ2-5, with 7 bases lining up with TRBD2. CDR1 SNHLY and CDR2 FYNNEI come from the germline V gene. The CDR3 is 16 amino acids. The trim removed 8 bases at V and 5 bases at J, leaving 17 bases unmatched. In nucleotides, the CDR3 is TGTGCCAGCCGATTCTTTGGCGGGGGTGGGGCTGAGACCCAGTACTTC. Protein: CASRFFGGGGAETQYF.

This clone was detected only once. This chain links TRBV11-2 with TRBJ1-1; TRBD1 agrees at 8 bases. The CDR3 is made up of 14 amino acids. CDR1 is SGHAT, CDR2 FQNNGV, per germline. Trimming took 3 bases from V and 6 from J; bases not matched to a gene: 6. In nucleotides, the CDR3 is TGTGCCAGCAGCTTTTTCCGGGGACAGGCTGAAGCTTTCTTT. It yields the protein CASSFFRGQAEAFF.

On this clone: The junction differs from germline at one of its ends, possibly a read error. This chain joins TRBV5-4 and TRBJ1-6; 7 nucleotides line up with TRBD1. In germline, CDR1 is SGHNT, CDR2 YYREEE (reference sequence). This CDR3 has 16 amino acids. Written as DNA, the CDR3 is TGTGCCAGCAGTTTCCGAGGGGGCTCCCATAATTCACCCCTCCACTTT. Protein product: CASSFRGGSHNSPLHF.

The chain recombines TRBV10-2 with TRBJ1-6; 8 bases are a match to TRBD1. This CDR3 has 15 amino acids. Germline V CDR1 and CDR2: WSHSY, SAAADI. With V trimmed by 5 bases and J by 8 bases, 8 bases remained unmatched. CDR3: CASSRQGSGHSPLHF. In DNA, the CDR3 is TGCGCCAGCAGTAGACAGGGGTCCGGGCATTCACCCCTCCACTTT.

The chain carries TRBV21-1 and TRBJ2-6; the table names TRBD1, a call not compared with the DNA. TRBV21-1 has pseudogene status. The CDR3 is 20 residues long. The CDR3 DNA sequence: TGTGCCAGCAGCACCCAGTTCCGGGACAGGGGCATACCTGGGGCCAACGTCCTGACTTTC. Protein sequence: CASSTQFRDRGIPGANVLTF.

This chain joins TRBV19 and TRBJ1-2, with TRBD1 identical over 9 bases. J gave up 5 bases and V 5 bases, and 12 bases lay outside the gene matches. This CDR3 spans 16 amino acids. CDR1 and CDR2 from the germline V gene are LNHDA and SQIVND (reference sequence). CDR3 region: CASSSGTGLVSYGYTF. CDR3 DNA: TGTGCCAGTAGTTCCGGGACAGGGCTGGTGTCATATGGCTACACCTTC.

V gene TRBV5-5 combines with J gene TRBJ2-3; a possible D gene is TRBD1 (6 bases). From germline, CDR1 is SGHKS and CDR2 YYEKEE (reference sequence). CDR3 length equals 13 residues. Trimming removed 2 bases from V and 3 bases from J, with 7 bases in between. CDR3: CASSLQGTDTQYF. The DNA of the CDR3 is TGTGCCAGCAGCTTACAGGGAACAGATACGCAGTATTTT.

The rearrangement uses TRBV23-1 and TRBJ1-4; the match to TRBD1 covers 10 bases. Being an ORF, TRBV23-1 has a function that is uncertain. With 3 bases clipped from V and 7 bases from J, the junction kept 20 bases outside the gene matches. The CDR3 spans 20 residues. The CDR3 here is CASSHPPTGGLLKESEKLFF. The CDR3 DNA follows: TGCGCCAGCAGTCACCCGCCGACAGGGGGCTTGTTGAAGGAAAGTGAAAAACTGTTTTTT.

This clone was recorded only once. V usage is TRBV5-8 and J usage is TRBJ2-3, with 9 positions matching TRBD1. V trimming: 8 bases; J trimming: 3 bases; junction bases outside the gene matches: 10. The CDR3 has 15 residues. Germline CDR1 is SGHTS and CDR2 is YDEGEE. The CDR3 DNA is TGTGCCAGTCCTACTACCGGGACAGGGACAGATACGCAGTATTTT. The encoded protein is CASPTTGTGTDTQYF.

V and J are TRBV7-3 and TRBJ2-2; 9 nucleotides agree with TRBD1. This CDR3 region has 13 residues. The germline gives CDR1 SGHTA, CDR2 FQGTGA. J gave up 8 bases and V 5 bases, and 3 bases lay outside the gene matches. The DNA for the CDR3 is TGTGCCAGCAGCACAGGGGGCGGAGGGGAGCTGTTTTTT. Translated, it gives CASSTGGGGELFF. Together with reference TRBV7-3 and TRBJ2-2, the CDR3 gives the full variable domain: GAGVSQTPSNKVTEKGKYVELRCDPISGHTALYWYRQSLGQGPEFLIYFQGTGAADDSGLPNDRFFAVRPEGSVSTLKIQRTERGDSAVYLCASSTGGGGELFFGEGSRLTVL.

The table lists this clone with a count of one. The chain recombines TRBV4-1 with TRBJ2-7; TRBD2 aligns across 11 bases. The CDR3 length is 15 residues. Germline loops: CDR1 MGHRA, CDR2 YSYEKL. With 0 bases clipped from V and 4 bases from J, the junction kept 2 bases outside the gene matches. The CDR3 DNA is TGCGCCAGCAGCCAAGATTCTAGCGGGAGGTACGAGCAGTACTTC. Its translation is CASSQDSSGRYEQYF.

This chain joins TRBV14 and TRBJ1-1; D is perhaps TRBD1 (5 bases). Germline-derived CDR1 and CDR2 are SGHDN and FVKESK. This CDR3 contains 13 residues. With 2 bases removed from V and 3 bases from J, the gap between germline ends came to 7 bases. The CDR3 loop is CASSQQGYTEAFF. CDR3 nucleotides: TGTGCCAGCAGCCAACAGGGATACACTGAAGCTTTCTTT.

In regard to this clone: The same CDR3 can be traced to other DNA sequences in this sample. The rearrangement links TRBV4-1 to TRBJ1-3; no definite D call. Germline CDR1 is MGHRA and CDR2 is YSYEKL. V was trimmed by 0 bases and J by 0 bases, leaving 6 bases between them. CDR3 size: 15 residues. CDR3 protein: CASSQDSNSGNTIYF. DNA for the CDR3: TGCGCCAGCAGCCAAGACTCTAACTCTGGAAACACCATATATTTT.

The chain uses TRBV27 and TRBJ2-2, with TRBD2 matching 13 bases. Trimming took 7 bases from V and 6 from J; bases not matched to a gene: 11. The CDR3 is made up of 17 amino acids. Germline loops: CDR1 MNHEY, CDR2 SMNVEV (reference sequence). The CDR3 reads CASTRLAGGPRAGELFF. CDR3 in DNA: TGTGCCAGCACTAGACTAGCGGGAGGTCCCAGGGCCGGGGAGCTGTTTTTT.

This chain links TRBV19 with TRBJ1-5; no clear D gene. This CDR3 comprises 18 residues. The germline V gene encodes CDR1 LNHDA and CDR2 SQIVND (reference sequence). Trimming removed 0 bases at V and 0 bases at J, with 15 bases between. The CDR3 sequence: CASSIDTPGFVSNQPQHF. In DNA form, the CDR3 reads TGTGCCAGTAGTATAGACACCCCGGGTTTCGTTAGCAATCAGCCCCAGCATTTT.

This chain uses TRBV2 with TRBJ2-1; D may be TRBD1 (5 bases). The CDR3 spans 14 residues. In germline, CDR1 is SNHLY, CDR2 FYNNEI. Trimming shortened V by 7 bases and J by 10 bases, and 20 bases separated the two germline ends. The CDR3 sequence: CASNQGIQSAEQFF. CDR3 sequence (DNA): TGTGCCAGCAATCAGGGTATCCAATCGGCCGAGCAGTTCTTC.